The clone carrying this T cell receptor (beta chain) was recorded once. Its antigen is not known. A second about 7 to 11 cycle PCR used barcoded and J-beta primers. MiXCR was run by TCRdb on the 5' RACE reads, yielding one entry per CDR3 protein. The sample has 700,000 to 1,000,000 distinct CDR3 sequences; 44% are singletons. This specimen comes from a study of blood T cells in healthy people across ages. General study findings and limits: Unsorted PBMC input precluded a conclusive naive versus antigen-experienced comparison.

CDR1 and CDR2 from the germline V gene are DFQATT and SNEGSKA (reference sequence). The CDR3 is 17 amino acids. Trimming cost V 4 bases and J 5 bases; bases outside gene matches: 14. The TCR sequence derives from a man in his fifties or sixties in good health. The specimen sequenced was blood. V usage is TRBV20-1 and J usage is TRBJ2-3, with 11 bases that match TRBD2. CDR3 sequence reads: CSANSGRATVGIDTQYF. The CDR3 DNA sequence: TGCAGTGCTAATAGCGGGAGGGCAACCGTGGGGATAGATACGCAGTATTTT.